This passage covers 3 T cell receptor beta chains from one sample sequenced in a study of blood T cell repertoires in COVID-19. This table comes from immunoSEQ multiplex PCR, and its TCRdb copy is limited to in-frame clones, with some not included. Of some 83,000 clones listed, around 80% are singletons. The sample was peripheral blood. The receptors here all came from a human donor in a cohort sampled during active COVID-19.

This rearrangement joins TRBV28 to TRBJ1-5; tentative D call: TRBD1 (5 bases). The CDR3 is made up of 13 amino acids. V was pared by 6 bases and J by 7 bases, with 13 bases between. Germline assignment: CDR1 MDHEN and CDR2 SYDVKM. CDR3 loop: CASRRGSGQPQHF. In DNA, the CDR3 is TGTGCCAGCAGACGGGGGTCGGGGCAGCCCCAGCATTTT.

The chain carries TRBV10-3 and TRBJ2-1; D is perhaps TRBD2 (6 bases). Trimming cost V 8 bases and J 7 bases, with 6 bases left between them. The CDR3 sequence is 10 residues long. Per the germline V gene, CDR1 is ENHRY and CDR2 is SYGVKD. CDR3 amino acids: CAIGGNEQFF. CDR3 DNA: TGTGCCATCGGGGGGAATGAGCAGTTCTTC.

This rearrangement joins TRBV28 to TRBJ1-6; 8 nucleotides agree with TRBD1. CDR3 size: 15 residues. Germline V gene lookup returns CDR1 MDHEN and CDR2 SYDVKM. V lost 5 bases and J lost 6; bases outside the gene matches: 6. The CDR3 bases are TGTGCCAGCAGTGTCCAGGGGGCGGGTAATTCACCCCTCCACTTT. Protein product: CASSVQGAGNSPLHF.